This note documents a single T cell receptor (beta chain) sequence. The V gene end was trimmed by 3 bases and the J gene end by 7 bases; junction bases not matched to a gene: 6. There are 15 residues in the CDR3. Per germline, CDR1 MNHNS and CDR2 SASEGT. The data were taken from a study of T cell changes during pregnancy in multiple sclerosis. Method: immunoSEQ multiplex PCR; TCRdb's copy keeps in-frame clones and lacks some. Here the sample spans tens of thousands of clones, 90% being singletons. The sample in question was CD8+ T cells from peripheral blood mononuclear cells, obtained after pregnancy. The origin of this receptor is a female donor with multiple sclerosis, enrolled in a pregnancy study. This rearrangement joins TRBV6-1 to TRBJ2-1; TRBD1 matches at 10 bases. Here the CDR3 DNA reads TGTGCCAGCAGTGAGGGGACAGGGGTTTGGAATGAGCAGTTCTTC. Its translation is CASSEGTGVWNEQFF.